This T cell receptor beta chain stems from a study of control samples from healthy donors and cancer patients. Some clones are missing from TCRdb's copy, which holds only in-frame ones; the method was immunoSEQ multiplex PCR. The data contain approximately 140,000 clones, roughly 92% of them singletons. Germline CDR1 and CDR2: LNHNV and YYDKDF (reference sequence). The CDR3 is 14 residues long. J gave up 0 bases and V 3 bases, and 2 bases lay outside the gene matches. Source material: blood. This TCR derives from a man aged 25 to 45 in good health. This chain links TRBV15 with TRBJ2-7; 7 bases are shared with TRBD1. This CDR3 is CATSSGQDSYEQYF. CDR3 bases: TGTGCCACCAGCAGCGGACAGGACTCCTACGAGCAGTACTTC.